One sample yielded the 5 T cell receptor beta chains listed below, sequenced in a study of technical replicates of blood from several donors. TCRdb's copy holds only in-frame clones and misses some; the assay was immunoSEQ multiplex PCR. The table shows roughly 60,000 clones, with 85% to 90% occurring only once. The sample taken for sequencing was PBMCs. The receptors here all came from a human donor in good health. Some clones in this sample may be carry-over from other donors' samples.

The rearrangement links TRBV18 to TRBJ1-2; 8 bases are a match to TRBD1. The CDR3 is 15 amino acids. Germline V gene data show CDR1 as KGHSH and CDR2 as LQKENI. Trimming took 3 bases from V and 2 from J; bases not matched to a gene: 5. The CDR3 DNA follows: TGTGCCAGCTCACCTGACAGGGGCCAAAACTATGGCTACACCTTC. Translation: CASSPDRGQNYGYTF. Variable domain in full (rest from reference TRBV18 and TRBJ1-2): NAGVMQNPRHLVRRRGQEARLRCSPMKGHSHVYWYRQLPEEGLKFMVYLQKENIIDESGMPKERFSAEFPKEGPSILRIQQVVRGDSAAYFCASSPDRGQNYGYTFGSGTRLTVV.

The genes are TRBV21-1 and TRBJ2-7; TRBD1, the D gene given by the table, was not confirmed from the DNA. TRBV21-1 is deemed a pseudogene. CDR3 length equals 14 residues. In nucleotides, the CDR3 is TGTGCCAGCAGCAAAGTTGAGACAGGCTACGAGCAGTACTTC. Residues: CASSKVETGYEQYF.

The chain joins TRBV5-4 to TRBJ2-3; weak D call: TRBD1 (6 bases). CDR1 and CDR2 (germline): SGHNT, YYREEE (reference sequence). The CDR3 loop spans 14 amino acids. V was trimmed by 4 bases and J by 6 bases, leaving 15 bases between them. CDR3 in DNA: TGTGCCAGCAGCGCATACAGGGCCCCGGATACGCAGTATTTT. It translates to CASSAYRAPDTQYF.

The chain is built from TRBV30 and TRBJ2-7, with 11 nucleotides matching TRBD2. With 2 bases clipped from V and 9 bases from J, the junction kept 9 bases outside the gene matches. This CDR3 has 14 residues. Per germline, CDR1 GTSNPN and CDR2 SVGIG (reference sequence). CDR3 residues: CAWSQLAGDLWQYF. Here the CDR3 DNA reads TGTGCCTGGAGTCAACTAGCGGGAGATCTCTGGCAGTACTTC.

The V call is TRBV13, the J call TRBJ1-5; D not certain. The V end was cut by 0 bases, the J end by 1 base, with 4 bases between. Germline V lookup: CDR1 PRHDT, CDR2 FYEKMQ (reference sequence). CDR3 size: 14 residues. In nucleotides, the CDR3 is TGTGCCAGCAGCTTAGGACAGAGCAATCAGCCCCAGCATTTT. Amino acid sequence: CASSLGQSNQPQHF.